This record concerns one T cell receptor (beta chain) sequence. Produced via immunoSEQ multiplex PCR; TCRdb's table is partial and in-frame only. The data contain about 52,000 clones, around 83% of them singletons. This sample is part of a study of blood T cell repertoires in COVID-19. Study-level information: Researchers got acute and convalescent COVID-19 samples from the United States, Italy and Spain. Sample material is recorded as cDNA or gDNA derived from T cells, B-cell-depleted T cells, or PBMCs.

The CDR3 runs to 13 residues. Between the trimmed V and J ends, which lost 7 bases and 9 bases, there was a span of 16 bases. Germline lookup yields CDR1 LNHDA and CDR2 SQIVND (reference sequence). V gene TRBV19 combines with J gene TRBJ2-1, with unresolved D. Material for sequencing was peripheral blood. This clonotype originated in a man aged 65 to 79 with active COVID-19. The CDR3 sequence: CASTPARFAEQFF. The CDR3 region has the DNA TGTGCCAGTACCCCAGCGCGGTTTGCTGAGCAGTTCTTC.